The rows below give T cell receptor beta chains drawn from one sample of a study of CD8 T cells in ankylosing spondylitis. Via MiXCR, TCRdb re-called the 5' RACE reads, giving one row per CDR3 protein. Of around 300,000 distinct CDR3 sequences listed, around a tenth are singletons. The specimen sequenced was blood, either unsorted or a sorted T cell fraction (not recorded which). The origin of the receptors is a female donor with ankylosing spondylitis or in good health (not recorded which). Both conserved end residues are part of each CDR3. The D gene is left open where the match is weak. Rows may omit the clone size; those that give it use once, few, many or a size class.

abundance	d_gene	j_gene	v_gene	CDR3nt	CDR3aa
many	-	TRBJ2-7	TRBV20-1	TGCAGTGCTAGGGGGGGAGGCGAGCAGTACTTC	CSARGGGEQYF
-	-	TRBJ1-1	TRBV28	TGTGCCAGCAGTTTATACGGACAGCACACTGAAGCTTTCTTT	CASSLYGQHTEAFF
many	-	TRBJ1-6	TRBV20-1	TGCAGTAGGAACAGCATTAATTCACCCCTCCACTTT	CSRNSINSPLHF
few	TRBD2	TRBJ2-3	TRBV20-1	TGCTGCGCTAGAGAGACGACAGCGGGGGCCAACACAGATACGCAGTATTTT	CCARETTAGANTDTQYF
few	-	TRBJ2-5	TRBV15	TGTGCCACCAGCAGGCTGAATAACCCGGAGACCCAGTACTTC	CATSRLNNPETQYF
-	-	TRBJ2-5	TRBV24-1	TGTGCCACCAGTGGACAGACCCAAGAGACCCAGTACTTC	CATSGQTQETQYF
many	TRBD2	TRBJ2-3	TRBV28	TGTGCCAGCAGTTTATGGGGGATAGATAGCGGGTCCACAGATACGCAGTATTTT	CASSLWGIDSGSTDTQYF
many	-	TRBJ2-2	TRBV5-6	TGTGCCAGCAGCTTGGCCCAGATGGGCATAATCACCGGGGAGCTGTTTTTT	CASSLAQMGIITGELFF
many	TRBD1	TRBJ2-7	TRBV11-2	TGTGCCAGCAGCTTAAATTCGGGACAGGGGGCTCCCTACGAGCAGTACTTC	CASSLNSGQGAPYEQYF
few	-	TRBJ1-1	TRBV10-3	TGTGCCATCAGTGACCGGCAGATGAACACTGAAGCTTTCTTT	CAISDRQMNTEAFF
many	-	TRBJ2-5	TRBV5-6	TGTGCCAGCAGCCTGGGCACTATTCAAGAGACCCAGTACTTC	CASSLGTIQETQYF
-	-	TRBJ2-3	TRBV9	TGTGCCAGCAGTGTAGACTCGTGGGCAGATACGCAGTATTTT	CASSVDSWADTQYF
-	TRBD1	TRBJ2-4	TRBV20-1	TGCTGTGCCCAAGGACAGGGGGCCAAGCCAGGGGCCAAAAACATTCAGTACTTC	CCAQGQGAKPGAKNIQYF
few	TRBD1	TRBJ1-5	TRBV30	TGTGCCTGGAGTGAGGGGGCACGTAGCAATCAGCCCCAGCATTTT	CAWSEGARSNQPQHF
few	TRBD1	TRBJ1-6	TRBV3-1	TGTGCCAGCAGCGTGACAGGGGAAGGACCCCTCCACTTT	CASSVTGEGPLHF
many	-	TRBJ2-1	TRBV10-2	TGCGCCAGCAGTGAGCGGAATAGCGGCTACAATGAGCAGTTCTTC	CASSERNSGYNEQFF
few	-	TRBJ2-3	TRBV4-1	TGCGCCAGCAGCCAAGTTAGGGGAAGAGGAGATACGCAGTATTTT	CASSQVRGRGDTQYF
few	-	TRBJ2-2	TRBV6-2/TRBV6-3	TGTGCCAGCTCCTTAGGGGGAGGGGTGAACACCGGGGAGCTGTTTTTT	CASSLGGGVNTGELFF
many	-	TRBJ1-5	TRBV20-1	TGCAGTGCTAGTATGGATGGAGGTGGGCAGCCCCAGCATTTT	CSASMDGGGQPQHF
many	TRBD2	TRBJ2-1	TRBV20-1	TGCAGTGCTGCCGGGACTAACTACAATGAGCAGTTCTTC	CSAAGTNYNEQFF
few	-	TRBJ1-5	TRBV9	TGTGCCAGCAGCGTAGCGGCAGACAATCAGCCCCAGCATTTT	CASSVAADNQPQHF
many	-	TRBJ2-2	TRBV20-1	TGCAGTGCTCCGAGGGGGGGGTCCACCGGGGAGCTGTTTTTT	CSAPRGGSTGELFF
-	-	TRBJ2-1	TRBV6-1	TGTGCCAGCAGTGGGGGGGGCGGGGCCTACAATGAGCAGTTCTTC	CASSGGGGAYNEQFF
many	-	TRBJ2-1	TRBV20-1	TGCAGTGCTAGAGAGAAAGGTCGCAGTGAGCAGTTCTTC	CSAREKGRSEQFF
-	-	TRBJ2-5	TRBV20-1	TGCAGTGCTACGGACGGGTGGGCCGGGACCCAGTACTTC	CSATDGWAGTQYF
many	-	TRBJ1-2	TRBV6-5	TGTGCCAGCAGACACTCCGGGTGGGACGGCTACACCTTC	CASRHSGWDGYTF
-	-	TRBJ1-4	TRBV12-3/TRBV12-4	TGTGCCAGCAGCAAACAGGGCTGGAGTACTAATGAAAAACTGTTTTTT	CASSKQGWSTNEKLFF
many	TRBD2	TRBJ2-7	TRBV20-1	TGCAGTGCTAGAGATATTAGGAGCGGGAGGGGCGAGCAGTACTTC	CSARDIRSGRGEQYF
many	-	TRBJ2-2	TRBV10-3	TGTGCCATCAGTGAGTCTGGGGGGAGTCACCGGCACGGGGAGCTGTTTTTT	CAISESGGSHRHGELFF
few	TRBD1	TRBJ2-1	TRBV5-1	TGCGCCAGCAGACCTCGGGACAGGGTACTCAACTCCTACAATGAGCAGTTCTTC	CASRPRDRVLNSYNEQFF
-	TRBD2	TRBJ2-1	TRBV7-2	TGTGCCAGCAGCCTAGTCGGACTAGCGGGAGGATACAATGAGCAGTTCTTC	CASSLVGLAGGYNEQFF
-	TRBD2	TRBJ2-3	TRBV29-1	TGCAGCGTTGAAAATAGCGGGAGCGTCACAGATACGCAGTATTTT	CSVENSGSVTDTQYF
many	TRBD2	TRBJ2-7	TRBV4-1	TGCGCCAGCAGCCTACTAGCGGGGGGGCTGAGCTCCTACGAGCAGTACTTC	CASSLLAGGLSSYEQYF
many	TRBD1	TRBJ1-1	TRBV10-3	TGTGCCATCGATGGGACAGGGAAGCGCTCCACTGAAGCTTTCTTT	CAIDGTGKRSTEAFF
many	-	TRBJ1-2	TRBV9	TGTGCCAGCAGCGTTGGGGGTAACTATGGCTACACCTTC	CASSVGGNYGYTF
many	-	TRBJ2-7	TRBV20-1	TGCAGTGTTCAAGGGAGGCGACACAACGAGCAGTACTTC	CSVQGRRHNEQYF
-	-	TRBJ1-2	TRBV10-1	TGCGCCAGCCCAGGACAACTCAACTATGGCTACACCTTC	CASPGQLNYGYTF
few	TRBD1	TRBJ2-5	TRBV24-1	TGTGCCACCAGTGATCAACAGGGGAGAGGGTGGGAGACCCAGTACTTC	CATSDQQGRGWETQYF
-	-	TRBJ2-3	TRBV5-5	TGTGCCAGCAGCGGCAGGGTGACAGATACGCAGTATTTT	CASSGRVTDTQYF
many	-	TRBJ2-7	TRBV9	TGTGCCAGCAGCGTAGAATCGACAGGAGCCTACGAGCAGTACTTC	CASSVESTGAYEQYF
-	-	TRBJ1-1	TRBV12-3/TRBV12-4	TGTGCCAGCAGGACGGGACGGGAGGGCAACACTGAAGCTTTCTTT	CASRTGREGNTEAFF
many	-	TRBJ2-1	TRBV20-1	TGCAGTGCCTATAAAACAGGCGTCCGATCAAATGAGCAGTTCTTC	CSAYKTGVRSNEQFF
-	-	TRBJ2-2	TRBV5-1	TGCGCCAGCAGCCCAGGGACCGTGGAGCTGTTTTTT	CASSPGTVELFF
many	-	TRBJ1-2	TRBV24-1	TGTGCCACCAGTGATTCTTGGACCTATGGCTACACCTTC	CATSDSWTYGYTF
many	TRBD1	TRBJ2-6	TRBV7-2	TGTGCCAGCAGTAGGACAGGGGGAAGCTCTGGGGCCAACGTCCTGACTTTC	CASSRTGGSSGANVLTF
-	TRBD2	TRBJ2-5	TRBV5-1	TGCGCCAGCAGCTTGGATCCAGCGGGGGGCGTGAAAGAGACCCAGTACTTC	CASSLDPAGGVKETQYF
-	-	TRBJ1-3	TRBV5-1	TGCGCCAGCACAGGTGACACCGGCGGAAACACCATATATTTT	CASTGDTGGNTIYF
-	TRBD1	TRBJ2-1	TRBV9	TGTGCCAGCAGCGTATCGCCTCAGGGGACAGGGGAGGATGAGCAGTTCTTC	CASSVSPQGTGEDEQFF
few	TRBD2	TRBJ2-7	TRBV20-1	TGCAGTGCCATAGCGGGATACGGCGGCGAGCAGTACTTC	CSAIAGYGGEQYF
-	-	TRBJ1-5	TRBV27	TGTGCCAGCAGTGCCCGCGCGAGGCCAGGTAGCAATCAGCCCCAGCATTTT	CASSARARPGSNQPQHF
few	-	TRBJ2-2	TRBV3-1	TGTGCCAGCAGCCACAGCGGCAGGACGACCGGGGAGCTGTTTTTT	CASSHSGRTTGELFF
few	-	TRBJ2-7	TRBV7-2	TGTGCCAGCAGCTTCCAATCTAGCGTCGAGCAGTACTTC	CASSFQSSVEQYF
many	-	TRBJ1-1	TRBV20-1	TGCAGTGCTAGGTGGGGGACCGGGAACACTGAAGCTTTCTTT	CSARWGTGNTEAFF
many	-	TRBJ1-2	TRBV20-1	TGCAGTGCGAATGGCGGCAGCTATGGGGGTGGCTACACCTTC	CSANGGSYGGGYTF